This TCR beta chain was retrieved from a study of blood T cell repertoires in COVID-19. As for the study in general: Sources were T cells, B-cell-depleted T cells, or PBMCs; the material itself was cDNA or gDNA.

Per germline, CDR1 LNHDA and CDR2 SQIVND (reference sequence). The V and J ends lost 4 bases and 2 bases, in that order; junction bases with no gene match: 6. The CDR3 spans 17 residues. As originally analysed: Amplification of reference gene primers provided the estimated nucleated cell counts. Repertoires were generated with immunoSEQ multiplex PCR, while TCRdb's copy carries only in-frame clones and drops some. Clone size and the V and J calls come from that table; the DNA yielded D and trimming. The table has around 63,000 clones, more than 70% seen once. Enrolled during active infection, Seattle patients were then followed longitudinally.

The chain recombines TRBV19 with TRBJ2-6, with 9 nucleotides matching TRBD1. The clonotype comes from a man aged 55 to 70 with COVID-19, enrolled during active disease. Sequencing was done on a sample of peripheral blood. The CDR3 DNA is TGTGCCAGTAGTACGCCCCGGGACAGGGCTGGGGCCAACGTCCTGACTTTC. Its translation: CASSTPRDRAGANVLTF.